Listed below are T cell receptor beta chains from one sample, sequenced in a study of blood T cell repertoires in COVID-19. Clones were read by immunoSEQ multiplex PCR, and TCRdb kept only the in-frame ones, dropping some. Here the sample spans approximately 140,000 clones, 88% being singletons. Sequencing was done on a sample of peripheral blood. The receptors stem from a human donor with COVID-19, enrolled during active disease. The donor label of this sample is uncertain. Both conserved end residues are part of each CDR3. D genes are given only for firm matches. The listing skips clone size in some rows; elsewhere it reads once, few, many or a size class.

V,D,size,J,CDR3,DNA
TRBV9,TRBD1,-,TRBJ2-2,CASSVELWIGTGGNTGELFF,TGTGCCAGCAGCGTAGAACTTTGGATTGGGACAGGGGGAAACACCGGGGAGCTGTTTTTT
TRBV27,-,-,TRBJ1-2,CASSFTGLSDNYGYTF,TGTGCCAGCAGTTTCACAGGGCTCTCGGACAACTATGGCTACACCTTC
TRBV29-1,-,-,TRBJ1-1,CSAPGQQNTEAFF,TGCAGCGCCCCAGGACAGCAGAACACTGAAGCTTTCTTT
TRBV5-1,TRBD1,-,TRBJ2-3,CASSLTPGTGDTQYF,TGCGCCAGCAGCTTAACTCCCGGGACAGGGGATACGCAGTATTTT
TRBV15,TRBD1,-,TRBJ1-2,CATSVDRDYGYTF,TGTGCCACCAGCGTCGACAGGGACTATGGCTACACCTTC
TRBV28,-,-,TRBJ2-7,CASSLPQAVYEQYF,TGTGCCAGCAGTTTACCCCAGGCCGTATACGAGCAGTACTTC
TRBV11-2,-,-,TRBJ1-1,CASSLDGAGEAFF,TGTGCCAGCAGCTTAGATGGTGCAGGTGAAGCTTTCTTT
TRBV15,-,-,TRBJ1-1,CATRGHYNTEAFF,TGTGCCACCAGGGGACACTATAACACTGAAGCTTTCTTT
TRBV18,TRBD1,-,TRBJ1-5,CASSRYAEQGAVSNQPQHF,TGTGCCAGCTCACGGTACGCCGAACAGGGGGCGGTAAGCAATCAGCCCCAGCATTTT
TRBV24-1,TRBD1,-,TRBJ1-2,CATSDHLTGPRNYGYTF,TGTGCCACCAGTGATCACCTGACAGGGCCTCGTAACTATGGCTACACCTTC
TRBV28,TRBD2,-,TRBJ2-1,CASSSYALGTSGFDNEQFF,TGTGCCAGCAGTTCATATGCGTTAGGGACTAGCGGGTTCGACAATGAGCAGTTCTTC
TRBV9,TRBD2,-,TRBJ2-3,CASSSTGGWADTQYF,TGTGCCAGCAGCTCAACCGGGGGGTGGGCAGATACGCAGTATTTT
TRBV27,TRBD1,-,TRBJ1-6,CASALQGGNSPLHF,TGTGCCAGCGCCCTACAGGGGGGTAATTCACCCCTCCACTTT
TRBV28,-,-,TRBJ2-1,CASSSSRTGGGEEQFF,TGTGCCAGCAGTTCCTCCCGAACAGGGGGGGGCGAGGAGCAGTTCTTC
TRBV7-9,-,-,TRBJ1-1,CASSLTVNTEAFF,TGTGCCAGCAGTCTGACAGTCAACACTGAAGCTTTCTTT
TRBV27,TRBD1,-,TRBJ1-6,CASRAGTGASPLHF,TGTGCCAGCAGGGCCGGGACAGGGGCATCACCCCTCCACTTT
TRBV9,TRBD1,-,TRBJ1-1,CASSVGTGGVEAFF,TGTGCCAGCAGCGTGGGGACAGGGGGCGTTGAAGCTTTCTTT
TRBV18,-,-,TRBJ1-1,CASSPTQGSPEAFF,TGTGCCAGCTCACCCACACAGGGATCCCCGGAAGCTTTCTTT
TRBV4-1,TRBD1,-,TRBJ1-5,CASSPKGDRAPQPQHF,TGCGCCAGCAGCCCTAAGGGGGACAGGGCTCCACAGCCCCAGCATTTT
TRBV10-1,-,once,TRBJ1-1,CASSPFGGPIEAFF,TGCGCCAGCAGTCCATTCGGGGGGCCCATTGAAGCTTTCTTT
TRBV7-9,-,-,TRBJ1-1,CASSLSGGNTEAFF,TGTGCCAGCAGCTTATCCGGGGGGAACACTGAAGCTTTCTTT
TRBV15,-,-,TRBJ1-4,CATSRGFRGGDEKLFF,TGTGCCACCAGCAGAGGATTTAGGGGAGGGGATGAAAAACTGTTTTTT
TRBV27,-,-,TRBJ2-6,CASRGGTGRSGANVLTF,TGTGCCAGCAGGGGGGGGACAGGACGCTCTGGGGCCAACGTCCTGACTTTC
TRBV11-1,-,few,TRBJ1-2,CASSPDSLLQDGYTF,TGTGCCAGCAGCCCTGACAGTTTATTACAAGATGGCTACACCTTC
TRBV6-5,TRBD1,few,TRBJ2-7,CASSRDRDPYEQYF,TGTGCCAGCAGTCGGGACAGGGACCCCTACGAGCAGTACTTC
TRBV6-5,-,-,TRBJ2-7,CASSYQALPSQQYF,TGTGCCAGCAGTTACCAGGCTCTTCCCTCCCAGCAGTACTTC
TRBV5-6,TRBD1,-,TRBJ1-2,CASSLDRGIGYTF,TGTGCCAGCAGCCTGGACAGGGGCATTGGCTACACCTTC
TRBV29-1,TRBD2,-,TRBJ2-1,CSALPGLAGGSEQFF,TGCAGCGCCCTCCCGGGACTAGCGGGAGGTTCCGAGCAGTTCTTC
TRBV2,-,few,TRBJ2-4,CASSEQTVGDIQYF,TGTGCCAGCAGTGAACAGACCGTAGGAGACATTCAGTACTTC
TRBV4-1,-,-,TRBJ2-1,CASSQAGSSYNEQFF,TGCGCCAGCAGCCAAGCTGGGAGCTCCTACAATGAGCAGTTCTTC
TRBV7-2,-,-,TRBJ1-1,CASSPQREGTEAFF,TGTGCCAGCAGCCCCCAGAGGGAGGGGACTGAAGCTTTCTTT
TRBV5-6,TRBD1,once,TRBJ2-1,CASSLAGQGARNEQFF,TGTGCCAGCAGCTTGGCGGGACAGGGGGCGAGGAATGAGCAGTTCTTC
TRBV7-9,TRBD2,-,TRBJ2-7,CASSLAGRSYEQYF,TGTGCCAGCAGCCTAGCGGGCAGGTCCTACGAGCAGTACTTC
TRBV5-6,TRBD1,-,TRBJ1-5,CASSWTGSNQPQHF,TGTGCCAGCAGTTGGACAGGTAGCAATCAGCCCCAGCATTTT
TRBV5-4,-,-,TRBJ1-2,CASSPRQDYGYTF,TGTGCCAGCAGCCCGCGACAGGACTATGGCTACACCTTC
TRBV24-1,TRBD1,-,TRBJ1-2,CATSDTTGDLDGYTF,TGTGCCACCAGTGATACGACAGGGGATTTAGATGGCTACACCTTC
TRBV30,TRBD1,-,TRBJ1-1,CAWSAGQGGAEAFF,TGTGCCTGGAGTGCTGGACAGGGAGGGGCTGAAGCTTTCTTT
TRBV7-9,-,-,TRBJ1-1,CASSPLGRNTEAFF,TGTGCCAGCAGCCCCCTGGGCAGGAACACTGAAGCTTTCTTT
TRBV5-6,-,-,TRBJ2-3,CASREGQPGATDTQYF,TGTGCCAGCAGAGAAGGACAGCCCGGGGCGACAGATACGCAGTATTTT
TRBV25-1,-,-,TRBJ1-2,CASSELQGYGYTF,TGTGCCAGCAGTGAACTACAGGGCTATGGCTACACCTTC
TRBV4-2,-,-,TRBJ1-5,CASSLVTAGGNQPQHF,TGTGCCAGCAGCCTCGTGACGGCAGGGGGCAATCAGCCCCAGCATTTT
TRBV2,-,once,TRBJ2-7,CASTADRSGPTEQYF,TGTGCCAGCACCGCGGACAGATCTGGCCCCACCGAGCAGTACTTC
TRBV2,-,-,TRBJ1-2,CASRPGSSDYGYTF,TGTGCCAGCAGACCGGGGTCTAGCGACTATGGCTACACCTTC
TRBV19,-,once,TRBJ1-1,CASNNGQLNTEAFF,TGTGCCAGTAACAACGGACAGCTGAACACTGAAGCTTTCTTT
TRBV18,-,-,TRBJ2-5,CASSRGYQETQYF,TGTGCCAGCTCGAGGGGGTACCAAGAGACCCAGTACTTC
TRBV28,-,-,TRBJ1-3,CASTKKAAGNTIYF,TGTGCCAGCACCAAGAAGGCGGCTGGAAACACCATATATTTT
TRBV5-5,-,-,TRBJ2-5,CASSSGQFGETQYF,TGTGCCAGCAGCTCGGGACAATTCGGTGAGACCCAGTACTTC
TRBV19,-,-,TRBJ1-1,CASTRYWGGIVGTEAFF,TGTGCCAGCACGAGGTACTGGGGGGGCATAGTGGGCACTGAAGCTTTCTTT